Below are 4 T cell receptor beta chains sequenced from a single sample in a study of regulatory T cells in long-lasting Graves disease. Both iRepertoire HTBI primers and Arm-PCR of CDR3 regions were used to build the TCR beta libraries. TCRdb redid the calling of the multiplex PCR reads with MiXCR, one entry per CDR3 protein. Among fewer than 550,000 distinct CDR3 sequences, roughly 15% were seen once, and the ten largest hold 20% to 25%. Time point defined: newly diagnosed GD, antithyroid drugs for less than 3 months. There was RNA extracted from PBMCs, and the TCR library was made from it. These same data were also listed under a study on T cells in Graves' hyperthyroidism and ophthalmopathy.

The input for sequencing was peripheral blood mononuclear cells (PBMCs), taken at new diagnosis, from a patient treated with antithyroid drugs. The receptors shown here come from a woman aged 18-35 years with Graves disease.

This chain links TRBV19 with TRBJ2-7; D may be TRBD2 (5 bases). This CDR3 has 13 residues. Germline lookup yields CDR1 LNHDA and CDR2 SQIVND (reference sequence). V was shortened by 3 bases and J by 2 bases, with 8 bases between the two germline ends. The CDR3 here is CASSIGNTYEQYF. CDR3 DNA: TGTGCCAGTAGTATCGGGAACACCTACGAGCAGTACTTC.

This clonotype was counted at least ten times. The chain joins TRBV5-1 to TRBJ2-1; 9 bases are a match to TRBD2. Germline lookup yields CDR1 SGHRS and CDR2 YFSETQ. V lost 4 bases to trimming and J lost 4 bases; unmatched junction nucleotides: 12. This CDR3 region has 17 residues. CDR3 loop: CASSDPGVAGGYNEQFF. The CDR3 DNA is TGCGCCAGCAGCGATCCCGGCGTGGCGGGAGGGTACAATGAGCAGTTCTTC.

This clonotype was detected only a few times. The CDR3 loop reads CASSWRDRGFSGANVLTF. The CDR3 DNA follows: TGTGCCAGCAGCTGGCGGGACAGGGGGTTCTCTGGGGCCAACGTCCTGACTTTC. The V gene is TRBV6-1, the J gene TRBJ2-6; 11 bases line up with TRBD1. This CDR3 comprises 18 residues. Trimming cost V 6 bases and J 0 bases; bases outside gene matches: 7. The germline gives CDR1 MNHNS, CDR2 SASEGT.

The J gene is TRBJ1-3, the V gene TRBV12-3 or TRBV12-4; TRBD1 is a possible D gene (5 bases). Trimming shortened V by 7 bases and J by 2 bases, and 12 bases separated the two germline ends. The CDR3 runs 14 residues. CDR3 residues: CASTTLGAGNTIYF. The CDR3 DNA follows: TGTGCCAGCACTACTTTAGGGGCTGGAAACACCATATATTTT.